This T cell receptor (beta chain) was observed in a study of radiotherapy plus CTLA-4 blockade in lung cancer. General study points: Tumor-derived TCR clones expanded in blood after radiotherapy plus ipilimumab. Early clone dynamics of blood T cells, plus interferon-beta, reportedly predicted response best.

Worth noting for this clone: Antigen unknown. Relative to the germline gene, one junction end is altered; a read error may explain this.

Here immunoSEQ multiplex PCR was the method, and the copy in TCRdb shows in-frame clones only, minus some. The repertoire holds about 85,000 clones, with approximately 84% as singletons. The source was peripheral blood, collected from a patient treated with radiotherapy plus ipilimumab. The receptor comes from a human donor with non-small cell lung cancer who had a partial response to radiotherapy plus ipilimumab.

CDR3 amino acids: CASGFQGAGETQYF. Written as DNA, the CDR3 is TGTGCCAGCGGCTTCCAGGGGGCGGGAGAGACCCAGTACTTC. The chain is built from TRBV7-3 and TRBJ2-5, with TRBD1 matching over 8 bases. This CDR3 comprises 14 residues. Germline CDR1 is SGHTA and CDR2 is FQGTGA.